Given below is one TCR beta chain in context. The antigen is undetermined. The data were taken from a study of T cell responses to AZD1222 COVID-19 vaccine. Sequenced by immunoSEQ multiplex PCR; TCRdb stores in-frame clones only, minus some. The data show fewer than 150,000 clones, with roughly nine tenths seen just once and 9.3% held by the top ten. Notes on the study in general: Mapped onto spike, vaccine-associated CD4 TCRs spanned it and were dominant at 160-218 and 743-854. Clonal diversity was possibly underestimated, and white British individuals and females predominated among donors.

V was trimmed by 5 bases and J by 6 bases, leaving 14 bases between them. CDR1 is SGDLS and CDR2 is YYNGEE in the germline V gene. The CDR3 spans 13 residues. This receptor was taken from an adult who received the AZD1222 COVID-19 vaccine. This rearrangement joins TRBV9 to TRBJ1-1; D remains unclear. The specimen was peripheral blood, collected 28 days after the second AZD1222 dose. The CDR3 sequence is CASSLTEFAEAFF. The CDR3 nucleotides are TGTGCCAGCAGTCTAACAGAATTCGCTGAAGCTTTCTTT.